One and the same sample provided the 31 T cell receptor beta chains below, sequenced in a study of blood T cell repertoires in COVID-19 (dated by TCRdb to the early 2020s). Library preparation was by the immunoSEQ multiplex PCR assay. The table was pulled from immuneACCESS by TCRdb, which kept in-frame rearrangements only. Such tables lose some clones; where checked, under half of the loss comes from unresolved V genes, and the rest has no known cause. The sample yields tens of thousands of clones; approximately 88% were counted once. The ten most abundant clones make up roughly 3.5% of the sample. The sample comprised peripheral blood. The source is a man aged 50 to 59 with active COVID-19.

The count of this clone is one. The CDR3 region is CASSRTSPKDTQYF. In DNA, the CDR3 is TGTGCCAGCAGTAGGACTAGTCCCAAAGATACGCAGTATTTT. The chain is built from TRBV6-2 or TRBV6-3 and TRBJ2-3; 7 nucleotides match TRBD2. This CDR3 has 14 residues. Germline V gene sequence: CDR1 MNHEY, CDR2 SVGEGT. The V segment lost 5 bases and the J segment 5 bases; nucleotides outside the gene matches: 7.

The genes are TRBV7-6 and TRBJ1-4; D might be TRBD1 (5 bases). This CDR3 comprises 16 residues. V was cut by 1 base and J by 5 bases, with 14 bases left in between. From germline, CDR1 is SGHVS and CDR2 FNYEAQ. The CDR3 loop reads CASSLVWQGLNEKLFF. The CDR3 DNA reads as TGTGCCAGCAGCTTAGTGTGGCAGGGCTTGAATGAAAAACTGTTTTTT.

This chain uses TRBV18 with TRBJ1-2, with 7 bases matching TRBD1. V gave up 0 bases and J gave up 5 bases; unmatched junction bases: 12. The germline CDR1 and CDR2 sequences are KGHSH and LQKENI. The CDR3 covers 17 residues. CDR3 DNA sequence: TGTGCCAGCTCACCACCCACACTGGCAGGGGGAGAATATGGCTACACCTTC. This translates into CASSPPTLAGGEYGYTF.

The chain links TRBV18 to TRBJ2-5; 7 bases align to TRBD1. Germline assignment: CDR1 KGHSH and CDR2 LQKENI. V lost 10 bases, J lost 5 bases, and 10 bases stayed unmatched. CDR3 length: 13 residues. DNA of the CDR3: TGTGCCACCGCCTCCGGACAGGCGGAGACCCAGTACTTC. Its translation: CATASGQAETQYF.

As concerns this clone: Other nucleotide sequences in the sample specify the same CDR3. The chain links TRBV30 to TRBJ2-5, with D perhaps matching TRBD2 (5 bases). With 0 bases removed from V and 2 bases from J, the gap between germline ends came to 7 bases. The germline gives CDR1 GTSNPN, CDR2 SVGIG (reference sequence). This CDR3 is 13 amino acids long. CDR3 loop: CAWSVRRQETQYF. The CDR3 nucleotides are TGTGCCTGGAGTGTGAGGAGGCAAGAGACCCAGTACTTC.

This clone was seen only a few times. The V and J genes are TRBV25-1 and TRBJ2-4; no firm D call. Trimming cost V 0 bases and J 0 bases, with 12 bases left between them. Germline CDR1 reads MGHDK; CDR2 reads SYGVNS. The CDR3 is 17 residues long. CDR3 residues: CASSEYQEDLAKNIQYF. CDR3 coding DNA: TGTGCCAGCAGTGAATATCAGGAAGACCTAGCCAAAAACATTCAGTACTTC. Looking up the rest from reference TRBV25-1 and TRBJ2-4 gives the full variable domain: EADIYQTPRYLVIGTGKKITLECSQTMGHDKMYWYQQDPGMELHLIHYSYGVNSTEKGDLSSESTVSRIRTEHFPLTLESARPSHTSQYLCASSEYQEDLAKNIQYFGAGTRLSVL.

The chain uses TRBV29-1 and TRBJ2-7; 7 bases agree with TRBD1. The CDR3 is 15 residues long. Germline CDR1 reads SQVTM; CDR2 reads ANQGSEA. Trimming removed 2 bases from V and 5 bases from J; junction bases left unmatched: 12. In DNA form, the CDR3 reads TGCAGCGTTGAAAGACCCGGGACAGCTAAAGACGAGCAGTACTTC. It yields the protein CSVERPGTAKDEQYF.

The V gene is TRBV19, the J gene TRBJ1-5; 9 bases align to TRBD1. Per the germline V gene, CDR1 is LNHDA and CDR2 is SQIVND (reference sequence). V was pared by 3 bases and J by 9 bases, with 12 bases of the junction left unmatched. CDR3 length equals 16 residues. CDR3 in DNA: TGTGCCAGTAGTATTGAGATGAACAGGGGGCGGACGCCCCAGCATTTT. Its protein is CASSIEMNRGRTPQHF. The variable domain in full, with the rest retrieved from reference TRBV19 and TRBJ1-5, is DGGITQSPKYLFRKEGQNVTLSCEQNLNHDAMYWYRQDPGQGLRLIYYSQIVNDFQKGDIAEGYSVSREKKESFPLTVTSAQKNPTAFYLCASSIEMNRGRTPQHFGDGTRLSIL.

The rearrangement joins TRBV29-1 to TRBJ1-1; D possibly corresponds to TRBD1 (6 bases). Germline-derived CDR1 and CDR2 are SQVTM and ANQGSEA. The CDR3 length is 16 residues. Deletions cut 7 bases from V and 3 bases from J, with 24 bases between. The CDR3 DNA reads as TGCAGCGCTCGCAGGGGCTTGTTTAGATGGGACACTGAAGCTTTCTTT. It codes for CSARRGLFRWDTEAFF.

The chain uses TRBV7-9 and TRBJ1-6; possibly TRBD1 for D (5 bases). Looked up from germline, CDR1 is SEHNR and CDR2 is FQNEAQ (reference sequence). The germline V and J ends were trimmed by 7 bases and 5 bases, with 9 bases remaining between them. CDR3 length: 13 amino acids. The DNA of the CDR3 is TGTGCCAGCAACGGCAGGGATAATTCACCCCTCCACTTT. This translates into CASNGRDNSPLHF.

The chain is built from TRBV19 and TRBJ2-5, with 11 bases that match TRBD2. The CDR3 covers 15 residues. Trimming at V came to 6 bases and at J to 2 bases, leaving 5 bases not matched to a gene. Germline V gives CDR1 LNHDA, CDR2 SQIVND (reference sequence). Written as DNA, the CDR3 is TGTGCCAGTAGGCAACTAGCGGGAGTACAAGAGACCCAGTACTTC. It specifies CASRQLAGVQETQYF.

The CDR3: CASSIGPRNTIYF. DNA of the CDR3: TGTGCCAGTAGTATCGGTCCTCGAAACACCATATATTTT. The chain is built from TRBV19 and TRBJ1-3; the D is unclear. Trimming stripped 3 bases from V and 5 bases from J, with 8 bases between. This CDR3 region has 13 residues. Looked up from germline, CDR1 is LNHDA and CDR2 is SQIVND (reference sequence).

CDR3 sequence reads: CASSQLGHSGTDTQYF. DNA of the CDR3: TGTGCCAGCAGCCAACTGGGACACTCAGGCACAGATACGCAGTATTTT. The chain combines TRBV3-1 (or the pseudogene TRBV3-2) with TRBJ2-3; tentatively, D is TRBD1 (6 bases). V was pared by 2 bases and J by 1 base, with 13 bases between. The germline V gene has CDR1 LGHDT and CDR2 YNNKEL (reference sequence). The CDR3 length is 16 residues.

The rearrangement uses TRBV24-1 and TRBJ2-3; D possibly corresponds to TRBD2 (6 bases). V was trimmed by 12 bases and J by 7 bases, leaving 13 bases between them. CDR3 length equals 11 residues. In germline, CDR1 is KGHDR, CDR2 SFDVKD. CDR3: CALLGGYTQYF. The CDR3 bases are TGTGCCCTCTTGGGAGGTTATACGCAGTATTTT.

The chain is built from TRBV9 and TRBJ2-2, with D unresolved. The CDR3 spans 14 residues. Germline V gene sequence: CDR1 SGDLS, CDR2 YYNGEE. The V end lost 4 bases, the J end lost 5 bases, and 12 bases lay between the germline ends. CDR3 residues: CASSKRLETGELFF. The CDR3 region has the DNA TGTGCCAGCAGCAAAAGGTTGGAGACCGGGGAGCTGTTTTTT.

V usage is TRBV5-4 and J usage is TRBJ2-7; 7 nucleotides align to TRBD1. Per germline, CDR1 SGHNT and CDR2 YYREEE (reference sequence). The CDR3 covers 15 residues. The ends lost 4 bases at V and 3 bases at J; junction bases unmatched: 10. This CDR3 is CASSRITGEVYEQYF. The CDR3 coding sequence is TGTGCCAGCAGCAGGATAACAGGGGAAGTCTACGAGCAGTACTTC.

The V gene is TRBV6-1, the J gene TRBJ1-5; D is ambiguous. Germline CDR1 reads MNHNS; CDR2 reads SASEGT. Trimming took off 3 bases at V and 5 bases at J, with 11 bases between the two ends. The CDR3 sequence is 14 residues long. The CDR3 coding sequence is TGTGCCAGCAGTGAGACTTGGAACGATCAGCCCCAGCATTTT. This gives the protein CASSETWNDQPQHF.

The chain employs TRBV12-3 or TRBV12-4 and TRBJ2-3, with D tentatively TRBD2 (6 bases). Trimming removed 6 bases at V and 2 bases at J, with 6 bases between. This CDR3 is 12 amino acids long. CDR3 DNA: TGTGCCAGCAGACTAGCCACAGATACGCAGTATTTT. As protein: CASRLATDTQYF.

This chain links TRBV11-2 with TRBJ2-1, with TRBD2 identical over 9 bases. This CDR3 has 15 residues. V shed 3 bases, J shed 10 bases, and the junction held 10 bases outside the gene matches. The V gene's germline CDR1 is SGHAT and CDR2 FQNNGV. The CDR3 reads CASSLGPGLAGEQFF. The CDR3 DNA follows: TGTGCCAGCAGCTTGGGACCGGGACTAGCAGGAGAGCAGTTCTTC.

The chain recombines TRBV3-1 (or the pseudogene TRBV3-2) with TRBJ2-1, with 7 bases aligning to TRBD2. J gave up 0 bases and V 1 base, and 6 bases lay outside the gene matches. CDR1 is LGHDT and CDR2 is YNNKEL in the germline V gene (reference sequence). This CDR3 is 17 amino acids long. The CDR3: CASSQVGDYPSYNEQFF. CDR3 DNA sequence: TGTGCCAGCAGCCAAGTCGGGGACTACCCCTCCTACAATGAGCAGTTCTTC.

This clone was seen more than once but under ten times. The CDR3 DNA follows: TGTGCCAGCCGACGGACAGGGGGGATCTATGGCTACACCTTC. Translated: CASRRTGGIYGYTF. The rearrangement uses TRBV19 and TRBJ1-2; TRBD1 matches at 10 bases. This CDR3 comprises 14 residues. After removal of 9 bases from V and 4 bases from J, the junction contained 8 bases not matched to a gene. The germline CDR1 and CDR2 sequences are LNHDA and SQIVND (reference sequence).

The CDR3 DNA reads TGTGCCAGCAGTAGACAGGGAAATGAAAAACTGTTTTTT. Translated: CASSRQGNEKLFF. This sequence joins TRBV6-5 and TRBJ1-4; 7 nucleotides match TRBD1. The CDR3 sequence is 13 residues long. The J segment lost 5 bases and the V segment lost 5 bases, leaving 2 bases of the junction unmatched. Germline-derived CDR1 and CDR2 are MNHEY and SVGAGI.

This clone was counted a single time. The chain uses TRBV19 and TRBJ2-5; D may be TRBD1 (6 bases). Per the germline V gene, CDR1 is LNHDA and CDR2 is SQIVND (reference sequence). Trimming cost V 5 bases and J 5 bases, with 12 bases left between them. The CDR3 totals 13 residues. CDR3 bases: TGTGCCAGTAGTGCCAGGGGAGCGGAGACCCAGTACTTC. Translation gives CASSARGAETQYF.

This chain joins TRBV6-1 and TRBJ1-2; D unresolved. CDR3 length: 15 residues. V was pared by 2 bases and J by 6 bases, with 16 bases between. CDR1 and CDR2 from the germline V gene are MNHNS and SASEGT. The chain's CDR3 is CASSESRRSGNGYTF. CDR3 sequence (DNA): TGTGCCAGCAGTGAAAGCCGGAGAAGCGGGAATGGCTACACCTTC.

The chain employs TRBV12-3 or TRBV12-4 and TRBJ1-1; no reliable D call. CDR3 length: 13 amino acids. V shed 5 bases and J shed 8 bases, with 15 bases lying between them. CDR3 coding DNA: TGTGCCAGCAGTACAACCTGGGCCCCCGAAGCTTTCTTT. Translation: CASSTTWAPEAFF.

In DNA form, the CDR3 reads TGTGCCAGCAGTCTTATAGAGAGCTCCTACAATGAGCAGTTCTTC. Protein product: CASSLIESSYNEQFF. The gene calls are TRBV2 and TRBJ2-1; D not resolved. Germline V gene lookup returns CDR1 SNHLY and CDR2 FYNNEI. V was pared by 5 bases and J by 0 bases, with 11 bases between. The CDR3 loop spans 15 amino acids.

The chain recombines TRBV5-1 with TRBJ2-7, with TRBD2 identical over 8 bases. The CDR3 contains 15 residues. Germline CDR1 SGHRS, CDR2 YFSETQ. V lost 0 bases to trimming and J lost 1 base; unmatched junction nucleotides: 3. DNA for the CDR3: TGCGCCAGCAGCTTGGAGGCTAGCGGGTCCTACGAGCAGTACTTC. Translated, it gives CASSLEASGSYEQYF.

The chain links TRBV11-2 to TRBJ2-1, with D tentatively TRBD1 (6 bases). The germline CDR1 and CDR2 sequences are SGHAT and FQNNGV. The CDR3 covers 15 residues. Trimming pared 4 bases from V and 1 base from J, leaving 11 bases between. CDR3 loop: CASSSLDRSYNEQFF. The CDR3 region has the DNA TGTGCCAGCAGCTCATTGGACAGATCCTACAATGAGCAGTTCTTC.

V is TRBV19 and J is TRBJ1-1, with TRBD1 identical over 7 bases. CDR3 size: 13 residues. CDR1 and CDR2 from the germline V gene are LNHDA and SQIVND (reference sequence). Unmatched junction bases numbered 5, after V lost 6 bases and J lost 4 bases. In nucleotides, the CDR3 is TGTGCCAGTAGATGGGACAGAACCACTGAAGCTTTCTTT. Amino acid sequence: CASRWDRTTEAFF.

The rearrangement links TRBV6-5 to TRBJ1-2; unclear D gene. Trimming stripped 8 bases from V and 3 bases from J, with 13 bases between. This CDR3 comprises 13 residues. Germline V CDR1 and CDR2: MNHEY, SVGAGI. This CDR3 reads CASGQEEYYGYTF. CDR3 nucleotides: TGTGCCAGCGGCCAGGAGGAGTACTATGGCTACACCTTC.

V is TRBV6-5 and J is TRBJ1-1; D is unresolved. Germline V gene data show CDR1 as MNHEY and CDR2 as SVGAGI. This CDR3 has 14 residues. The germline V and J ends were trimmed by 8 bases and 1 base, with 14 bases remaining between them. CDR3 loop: CASLRGGRNTEAFF. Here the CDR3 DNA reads TGTGCCAGCTTACGGGGTGGTCGGAACACTGAAGCTTTCTTT.